These 19 T cell receptor beta chains originate from one sample sequenced in a study of blood T cell repertoires in COVID-19 (dated by TCRdb to 2019 to 2021). Library generation was performed with the immunoSEQ multiplex PCR assay. What TCRdb holds here is the immuneACCESS table cut down to in-frame rearrangements. Part of the clones is not present; checked against another copy, under half of the missing clones reflect an unresolved V gene, and the others are unexplained. This sample is represented by roughly 140,000 clones; more than 65% of them were singletons. Roughly 6.8% of the sample belongs to the ten largest clones. Material: peripheral blood. Receptor source: a woman aged 45 to 65 in a cohort sampled during active or convalescent COVID-19.

The chain recombines TRBV24-1 with TRBJ1-4; 8 bases match TRBD1. This CDR3 has 13 residues. The V gene's germline CDR1 is KGHDR and CDR2 SFDVKD. Unmatched junction bases numbered 1, after V lost 3 bases and J lost 8 bases. The CDR3 DNA sequence: TGTGCCACCAGTGATGGGGACAGGGAAAAACTGTTTTTT. This codes for CATSDGDREKLFF.

There are a few counts of this clone. This chain connects TRBV5-1 to TRBJ2-5; 7 bases are a match to TRBD2. J gave up 7 bases and V 4 bases, and 22 bases lay outside the gene matches. Germline values: CDR1 SGHRS, CDR2 YFSETQ. The CDR3 runs to 18 residues. DNA of the CDR3: TGCGCCAGCAGCCGGACAAGTCGTCGAGCGGGGAATAAGATGACCCAGTACTTC. It specifies CASSRTSRRAGNKMTQYF.

This clone was found once. The J gene is TRBJ1-4, the V gene TRBV5-1; a weak D match, TRBD1 (5 bases). The V end was cut by 0 bases, the J end by 7 bases, with 13 bases between. The CDR3 loop spans 15 amino acids. Germline V CDR1 and CDR2: SGHRS, YFSETQ. The CDR3 region is CASSLVGPGGEKLFF. Written as DNA, the CDR3 is TGCGCCAGCAGCTTGGTGGGGCCGGGGGGTGAAAAACTGTTTTTT. Full variable domain (remainder filled in from reference TRBV5-1 and TRBJ1-4): KAGVTQTPRYLIKTRGQQVTLSCSPISGHRSVSWYQQTPGQGLQFLFEYFSETQRNKGNFPGRFSGRQFSNSRSEMNVSTLELGDSALYLCASSLVGPGGEKLFFGSGTQLSVL.

The J gene is TRBJ2-5, the V gene TRBV29-1; 10 bases are shared with TRBD1. V lost 8 bases, J lost 5 bases, and 11 bases stayed unmatched. Germline values: CDR1 SQVTM, CDR2 ANQGSEA. The CDR3 spans 14 residues. In DNA form, the CDR3 reads TGCAGCCTCCATTCCGGGACAGGGGAGGAGACCCAGTACTTC. This gives the protein CSLHSGTGEETQYF.

This clone was found once. This chain links TRBV11-3 with TRBJ1-1; D possibly corresponds to TRBD1 (5 bases). Between the trimmed V and J ends, which lost 5 bases and 4 bases, there was a span of 14 bases. The CDR3 loop spans 14 amino acids. In germline, CDR1 is SGHNT, CDR2 YENEEA. As DNA, the CDR3 is TGTGCCAGCAGCCCGGGAGTTACAGGCACTGAAGCTTTCTTT. Amino acids: CASSPGVTGTEAFF. Together with reference TRBV11-3 and TRBJ1-1, the CDR3 gives the full variable domain: EAGVVQSPRYKIIEKKQPVAFWCNPISGHNTLYWYLQNLGQGPELLIRYENEEAVDDSQLPKDRFSAERLKGVDSTLKIQPAELGDSAVYLCASSPGVTGTEAFFGQGTRLTVV.

J is TRBJ2-7 and V is TRBV27; 8 bases map to TRBD1. Germline V gene data show CDR1 as MNHEY and CDR2 as SMNVEV (reference sequence). Trimming cost V 9 bases and J 2 bases; bases outside gene matches: 12. The CDR3 has 15 residues. CDR3 residues: CASRRVTGAAYEQYF. The CDR3 DNA is TGTGCCAGTAGGCGAGTGACAGGGGCCGCCTACGAGCAGTACTTC.

This clone was observed a handful of times. The chain joins TRBV19 to TRBJ2-3; unclear D gene. This CDR3 region has 13 residues. V lost 6 bases and J lost 4, with 11 bases in between. Germline-derived CDR1 and CDR2 are LNHDA and SQIVND (reference sequence). Here the CDR3 reads CASSFLGADTQYF. CDR3 coding DNA: TGTGCCAGTAGCTTCCTGGGCGCAGATACGCAGTATTTT.

The chain joins TRBV10-3 to TRBJ1-5; tentatively, D is TRBD1 (5 bases). CDR1 and CDR2 from the germline V gene are ENHRY and SYGVKD. The CDR3 has 16 amino acids. With 2 bases removed from V and 0 bases from J, the gap between germline ends came to 11 bases. The CDR3 is CAISEMEGSSNQPQHF. The CDR3 nucleotides read TGTGCCATCAGTGAGATGGAGGGGTCTAGCAATCAGCCCCAGCATTTT.

This chain links TRBV30 with TRBJ1-2, with D possibly being TRBD1 (5 bases). The CDR3 is 12 residues long. The V end was cut by 2 bases, the J end by 7 bases, with 11 bases between. Germline CDR1 reads GTSNPN; CDR2 reads SVGIG (reference sequence). The CDR3 bases are TGTGCCTGGAGTACTGGGGCGTTTGGCTACACCTTC. Amino acids: CAWSTGAFGYTF.

J is TRBJ1-1 and V is TRBV10-3; possible D gene TRBD1, 6 bases. The CDR3 length is 15 residues. Germline V gives CDR1 ENHRY, CDR2 SYGVKD. The germline V and J ends were trimmed by 4 bases and 0 bases, with 12 bases remaining between them. Written as DNA, the CDR3 is TGTGCCATCAGTGCGTCGGACAGCCTGAACACTGAAGCTTTCTTT. Its protein is CAISASDSLNTEAFF.

This chain uses TRBV5-6 with TRBJ2-3, with 8 bases aligning to TRBD2. The CDR3 loop spans 17 amino acids. Germline V gene sequence: CDR1 SGHDT, CDR2 YYEEEE. J lost 1 base, V lost 4 bases, and 11 bases had no gene match. The CDR3 spells CASSPLRSGAGTDTQYF. CDR3 in DNA: TGTGCCAGCAGCCCCCTCCGTAGCGGGGCTGGCACAGATACGCAGTATTTT.

J is TRBJ1-2 and V is TRBV12-3 or TRBV12-4; D is uncertain. Trimming left V 5 bases short and J 4 bases short, with 11 bases between. The CDR3 extends over 13 amino acids. CDR3 sequence reads: CASSKDTFYGYTF. The CDR3, as DNA: TGTGCCAGCAGTAAAGACACATTCTATGGCTACACCTTC.

This clone came up once. This chain joins TRBV7-3 and TRBJ1-1, with a weak D call TRBD1 (5 bases). The length of the CDR3 is 13 residues. Trimming pared 2 bases from V and 4 bases from J, leaving 8 bases between. The germline gives CDR1 SGHTA, CDR2 FQGTGA. CDR3 residues: CASSLSGITEAFF. The CDR3 DNA is TGTGCCAGCAGCTTATCAGGGATCACTGAAGCTTTCTTT.

This chain connects TRBV12-3 or TRBV12-4 to TRBJ1-5, with D perhaps TRBD1 (5 bases). Between the trimmed V and J ends, which lost 5 bases and 0 bases, there was a span of 5 bases. The CDR3 totals 13 residues. CDR3 protein: CASSDSSNQPQHF. The CDR3 coding sequence is TGTGCCAGCAGTGACAGTAGCAATCAGCCCCAGCATTTT.

J is TRBJ2-5 and V is TRBV7-2; TRBD1 might be the D (6 bases). V shed 6 bases and J shed 0 bases, with 14 bases lying between them. Germline values: CDR1 SGHTA, CDR2 FQGNSA. The CDR3 covers 15 residues. CDR3 nucleotides: TGTGCCAGCAGTCCCGCCGGGACATACCAAGAGACCCAGTACTTC. The encoded protein is CASSPAGTYQETQYF.

This chain links TRBV2 with TRBJ1-1, with a possible D match to TRBD1 (6 bases). The length of the CDR3 is 14 residues. CDR1 SNHLY and CDR2 FYNNEI come from the germline V gene. V lost 10 bases to trimming and J lost 1 base, with 16 bases between them. The CDR3: CATYSRGTNTEAFF. In DNA form, the CDR3 reads TGTGCCACCTACAGTAGGGGGACGAACACTGAAGCTTTCTTT.

The J gene is TRBJ1-2, the V gene TRBV2; D is perhaps TRBD1 (5 bases). There are 13 residues in the CDR3. V was cut by 7 bases and J by 3 bases, with 12 bases left in between. Germline assignment: CDR1 SNHLY and CDR2 FYNNEI. The CDR3 loop reads CASMRDVDYGYTF. In DNA form, the CDR3 reads TGTGCCAGCATGCGGGACGTAGACTATGGCTACACCTTC.

The CDR3 region is CSASSPGANTGELFF. The CDR3 DNA follows: TGCAGTGCTAGTAGTCCGGGGGCGAACACCGGGGAGCTGTTTTTT. The chain has TRBV20-1 and TRBJ2-2; the D gene is possibly TRBD2 (6 bases). With 3 bases removed from V and 0 bases from J, the gap between germline ends came to 11 bases. This CDR3 has 15 amino acids. CDR1 is DFQATT, CDR2 SNEGSKA, per germline (reference sequence).

The V and J genes are TRBV27 and TRBJ2-1; possibly TRBD2 for D (6 bases). Germline values: CDR1 MNHEY, CDR2 SMNVEV (reference sequence). The CDR3 spans 15 residues. V was shortened by 5 bases and J by 9 bases, with 20 bases between the two germline ends. Here the CDR3 reads CASSLLTGAAGEQFF. The CDR3 DNA follows: TGTGCCAGCAGTCTCTTGACGGGAGCCGCGGGTGAGCAGTTCTTC.